The T cell receptor (beta chain) under discussion was sequenced for a study of blood T cell repertoires in COVID-19. Some clones are missing from TCRdb's copy, which holds only in-frame ones; the method was immunoSEQ multiplex PCR. The sample consists of about 170,000 clones, under 85% of them appearing once. Germline loops: CDR1 SGHRS, CDR2 YFSETQ. This CDR3 comprises 15 residues. The V and J ends lost 2 bases and 1 base respectively, with 12 bases between them. The J gene is TRBJ1-1, the V gene TRBV5-1, with a weak D call TRBD1 (6 bases). This clonotype was sampled from a man in his sixties who had recovered from COVID-19. The sequencing input was peripheral blood. Here the CDR3 reads CASSFQGLRNTEAFF. CDR3 DNA: TGCGCCAGCAGCTTCCAGGGGCTCAGGAACACTGAAGCTTTCTTT.